This T cell receptor beta chain is from a study of shared clonotypes between healthy human individuals. General study findings and limits: Read depth was anticipated to influence clonotype sharing among donors.

Genomic DNA of unsorted samples came from about 100 million PBMCs. A deep-level run was used for the assay. Each subset's genomic DNA was shared equally among a number of immunoSEQ plates. Data came from immunoSEQ multiplex PCR; TCRdb stores just in-frame clones and leaves some out. The sample has about half a million clones, roughly 80% seen once; the top ten hold roughly 13%. For this clone: Its antigen is as yet unknown.

This receptor was identified in a woman in her thirties or forties in good health. Some clones in this sample may be carry-over from other donors' samples. Sequencing used PBMCs.

Here the CDR3 reads CASSLGAAVDTEAFF. In DNA, the CDR3 is TGTGCCAGCAGCTTAGGAGCCGCTGTCGACACTGAAGCTTTCTTT. This chain connects TRBV7-9 to TRBJ1-1; D is unclear. The germline gives CDR1 SEHNR, CDR2 FQNEAQ (reference sequence). V lost 1 base, J lost 3 bases, and 12 bases lay in between. The CDR3 covers 15 residues. Full variable domain (missing parts from reference TRBV7-9 and TRBJ1-1): DTGVSQNPRHKITKRGQNVTFRCDPISEHNRLYWYRQTLGQGPEFLTYFQNEAQLEKSRLLSDRFSAERPKGSFSTLEIQRTEQGDSAMYLCASSLGAAVDTEAFFGQGTRLTVV.